This T cell receptor beta chain was sequenced in a study of T cell repertoires in cytomegalovirus infection. The germline V and J ends were trimmed by 5 bases and 5 bases, with 16 bases remaining between them. This CDR3 comprises 15 residues. Germline V lookup: CDR1 MDHEN, CDR2 SYDVKM. MiXCR, run by TCRdb on the reads, gives a single entry per CDR3 protein. This table holds more than 250,000 distinct CDR3 sequences, roughly an eighth found once. This chain links TRBV28 with TRBJ1-5; D is uncertain. This receptor was taken from a human donor in good health (CMV status not recorded). Some clones in this sample may be carry-over from other donors' samples. The specimen sequenced was PBMCs. The CDR3 bases are TGTGCCAGCAGTCCCCACGAGGGAAGTGATCAGCCCCAGCATTTT. Translated, it gives CASSPHEGSDQPQHF.